These 10 T cell receptor beta chains share one sample of origin, sequenced in a study of metastatic and nonmetastatic thyroid tumors. Patients underwent thyroid surgery, and none had received any treatment before it. TCRdb redid the clone calls on the PCR reads using MiXCR. The sample carries about 15,000 clones, 3.5% to 4.5% recorded once. The sample taken for sequencing was tumor tissue. The receptors derive from a female donor with papillary thyroid cancer or a benign thyroid nodule (not recorded which). Some clones in this sample may be carry-over from other donors' samples.

The V gene is TRBV6-1, the J gene TRBJ2-3, with D unclear. The CDR3 is 13 residues long. Germline V gene sequence: CDR1 MNHNS, CDR2 SASEGT. Trimming took off 6 bases at V and 0 bases at J, with 7 bases between the two ends. This CDR3 reads CASSDGSTDTQYF. DNA of the CDR3: TGTGCCAGCAGCGACGGCAGCACAGATACGCAGTATTTT.

The chain uses TRBV12-3 or TRBV12-4 and TRBJ2-2; weak D call: TRBD2 (5 bases). V was clipped by 6 bases and J by 5 bases, with 13 bases between them. This CDR3 has 14 residues. The CDR3 sequence: CASSEGVETGELFF. DNA for the CDR3: TGTGCCAGCAGCGAGGGAGTTGAAACCGGGGAGCTGTTTTTT.

This clone has a count of ten or more. The chain is built from TRBV19 and TRBJ1-5; maybe TRBD1 (6 bases). With 7 bases removed from V and 5 bases from J, the gap between germline ends came to 12 bases. The CDR3 is 13 amino acids. Germline V gene data show CDR1 as LNHDA and CDR2 as SQIVND (reference sequence). The CDR3 DNA reads TGTGCCAGTACTCGGGGGGCAGATCAGCCCCAGCATTTT. Protein product: CASTRGADQPQHF.

This clone has a single count. The V gene is TRBV6-1, the J gene TRBJ1-5, with 8 bases aligning to TRBD1. J gave up 5 bases and V 7 bases, and 4 bases lay outside the gene matches. The V gene's germline CDR1 is MNHNS and CDR2 SASEGT. The CDR3 runs 13 residues. The CDR3 coding sequence is TGTGCCAGCACCACGGACAGGGATCAGCCCCAGCATTTT. Protein product: CASTTDRDQPQHF.

This clone was seen only a few times. The genes are TRBV6-4 and TRBJ1-1, with D possibly TRBD1 on 5 matching bases. Between the trimmed V and J ends, which lost 5 bases and 7 bases, there was a span of 20 bases. Germline-derived CDR1 and CDR2 are MRHNA and SNTAGT. The CDR3 runs 15 residues. CDR3 amino acids: CASSPTGGSSGEAFF. The CDR3 DNA sequence: TGTGCCAGCAGTCCCACAGGTGGGTCGAGTGGTGAAGCTTTCTTT.

The V call is TRBV6-9, the J call TRBJ2-7; no reliable D call. V lost 3 bases, J lost 0 bases, and 3 bases lay in between. The CDR3 loop spans 12 amino acids. The germline CDR1 and CDR2 sequences are MNHGY and SVAAGI. CDR3 protein: CASSYTSYEQYF. The CDR3 DNA follows: TGTGCCAGCAGTTACACCTCCTACGAGCAGTACTTC.

This clone was seen only a few times. This chain joins TRBV6-2 or TRBV6-3 and TRBJ2-7; 8 positions match TRBD1. Trimming removed 0 bases from V and 2 bases from J; junction bases left unmatched: 3. The germline CDR1 and CDR2 sequences are MNHEY and SVGEGT. The CDR3 is 15 residues long. CDR3 nucleotides: TGTGCCAGCAGTTACTCAGGGGACAGGCCCTACGAGCAGTACTTC. Translating gives CASSYSGDRPYEQYF.

The chain recombines TRBV4-1 with TRBJ1-2, with unresolved D. With 2 bases removed from V and 5 bases from J, the gap between germline ends came to 12 bases. Germline V gives CDR1 MGHRA, CDR2 YSYEKL. CDR3 length: 14 residues. The CDR3 is CASSQPQDRYGYTF. CDR3 coding DNA: TGCGCCAGCAGCCAACCCCAGGACCGATATGGCTACACCTTC.

This clone was seen more than once but under ten times. This chain links TRBV6-1 with TRBJ2-7; D is tentatively TRBD1 or TRBD2 (5 bases each). Deletions cut 6 bases from V and 5 bases from J, with 14 bases between. Germline CDR1 MNHNS, CDR2 SASEGT. CDR3 length: 13 residues. The CDR3 coding sequence is TGTGCCAGCAGGACCCCCCAGGGACACGAGCAGTACTTC. Its translation is CASRTPQGHEQYF.

This clone was picked up a small number of times. The V gene is TRBV2, the J gene TRBJ1-2; D call uncertain. CDR3 size: 12 residues. V was shortened by 7 bases and J by 1 base, with 7 bases between the two germline ends. CDR1 is SNHLY and CDR2 is FYNNEI in the germline V gene. CDR3 coding DNA: TGTGCCAGCATATCAGATAACTATGGCTACACCTTC. This gives the protein CASISDNYGYTF.